This is a list of T cell receptor beta chains from one sample in a study of blood T cell repertoires in COVID-19. Sequencing was performed with immunoSEQ multiplex PCR; in TCRdb, only in-frame clones are kept and a portion is missing. The sample comprises about 180,000 clones, about 79% of which are singletons, and roughly 15% rests with the top ten. Material: PBMCs or T cells enriched from blood (not recorded which). These receptors originate from a man aged 50 to 59 who had recovered from COVID-19. Both conserved end residues are part of each CDR3. The D gene is left open where the match is weak. Only part of the rows carry a size: once, few, many, or a class if the clone is expanded.

clone_size	v_call	cdr3_length	j_call	d_call	cdr3_nt	cdr3_aa
-	TRBV7-2	14	TRBJ2-7	-	TGTGCCAGCAGCTTAATGAGGCTCAGCTACGAGCAGTACTTC	CASSLMRLSYEQYF
-	TRBV12-3/TRBV12-4	13	TRBJ2-1	TRBD1	TGTGCCAGCAGTCGGGGACAGTACAATGAGCAGTTCTTC	CASSRGQYNEQFF
-	TRBV7-8	14	TRBJ1-4	-	TGTGCCAGCGCGCCGGGCAGGGAGGTAGAAAAACTGTTTTTT	CASAPGREVEKLFF
-	TRBV5-6	14	TRBJ2-3	TRBD1	TGTGCCAGCAGCCCGACAGGGATGGGAGATACGCAGTATTTT	CASSPTGMGDTQYF
once	TRBV4-1	15	TRBJ2-7	TRBD2	TGCGCCAGCAGCCAAGGACTAGCGGGGGGTAACGAGCAGTACTTC	CASSQGLAGGNEQYF
-	TRBV2	16	TRBJ2-1	TRBD1	TGTGCCAGCAGTCCTCAGGACAGGAGGTCCTACAATGAGCAGTTCTTC	CASSPQDRRSYNEQFF
-	TRBV4-1	16	TRBJ1-2	TRBD1	TGCGCCAGCAGCCTTTCCCCGGGACAGGGCACCTATGGCTACACCTTC	CASSLSPGQGTYGYTF
-	TRBV11-2	16	TRBJ1-3	-	TGTGCCAGCAGCTTAGATCGCTGGCAGGGAAAAAACACCATATATTTT	CASSLDRWQGKNTIYF
-	TRBV29-1	16	TRBJ2-6	TRBD1	TGCAGCGTTGGGGGACAGGGGGCTGGTGGGGCCAACGTCCTGACTTTC	CSVGGQGAGGANVLTF
few	TRBV5-8	15	TRBJ1-4	-	TGTGCCAGCAGCCCACTCCTCGGCAGGGATGAAAAACTGTTTTTT	CASSPLLGRDEKLFF
-	TRBV7-9	13	TRBJ1-2	-	TGTGCCAGCAGCTCCCAGGGGCCCGATGGCTACACCTTC	CASSSQGPDGYTF
-	TRBV6-5	13	TRBJ1-2	-	TGTGCCAGCAGACAACGCTCGTTCTATGGCTACACCTTC	CASRQRSFYGYTF
few	TRBV30	15	TRBJ1-5	-	TGTGCCTGGAGTGGGGGACTGAATAGCAATCAGCCCCAGCATTTT	CAWSGGLNSNQPQHF
once	TRBV14	14	TRBJ1-1	-	TGTGCCAGCAGCCGGATGAGGCAGGGGCTCGAAGCTTTCTTT	CASSRMRQGLEAFF
-	TRBV15	14	TRBJ1-1	TRBD1	TGTGCCACCAGCAGAGATTACAGGGGGACTGAAGCTTTCTTT	CATSRDYRGTEAFF
-	TRBV4-1	14	TRBJ1-5	-	TGCGCCAGCAGCCAAGATGCGGGGGGTCAGCCCCAGCATTTT	CASSQDAGGQPQHF
-	TRBV6-1	12	TRBJ2-7	-	TGTGCCAGCAGTGAAGCCGGGGGCGAGCAGTACTTC	CASSEAGGEQYF
-	TRBV19	14	TRBJ2-3	TRBD2	TGTGCCAGTAGTAGGACTAGGAGCACAGATACGCAGTATTTT	CASSRTRSTDTQYF
few	TRBV27	16	TRBJ2-7	TRBD1	TGTGCCAGCAGCGCCCCAACAGGGGCCGCCTCGGGGGAGCAGTACTTC	CASSAPTGAASGEQYF